Listed here are 10 T cell receptor beta chains from one sample, sequenced in a study of control samples from healthy donors and cancer patients. Repertoires were generated with immunoSEQ multiplex PCR, while TCRdb's copy carries only in-frame clones and drops some. The table lists more than 70,000 clones, roughly 93% of them singletons. Sample: blood. These receptors all stem from a woman aged 30 to 39 in good health.

The J gene is TRBJ1-5, the V gene TRBV7-2, with 9 bases aligning to TRBD1. Trimming took 1 base from V and 4 from J; bases not matched to a gene: 5. Germline V lookup: CDR1 SGHTA, CDR2 FQGNSA. The CDR3 spans 16 residues. In DNA, the CDR3 is TGTGCCAGCAGCTTAGATGGGACAGGGAGGAATCAGCCCCAGCATTTT. Translating gives CASSLDGTGRNQPQHF.

The rearrangement links TRBV7-3 to TRBJ2-3; the D gene is possibly TRBD2 (6 bases). V was cut by 1 base and J by 2 bases, with 10 bases left in between. CDR1 SGHTA and CDR2 FQGTGA come from the germline V gene. This CDR3 spans 15 amino acids. CDR3 bases: TGTGCCAGCAGCTTAAGTACTAGCTACACAGATACGCAGTATTTT. This gives the protein CASSLSTSYTDTQYF.

This sequence joins TRBV15 and TRBJ2-1, with 9 bases identical to TRBD2. The germline V gene encodes CDR1 LNHNV and CDR2 YYDKDF (reference sequence). The CDR3 loop spans 15 amino acids. The V and J ends lost 5 bases and 7 bases, in that order; junction bases with no gene match: 9. The CDR3 spells CATSPLRGGRNEQFF. In nucleotides, the CDR3 is TGTGCCACCAGCCCTTTGCGGGGGGGTCGAAATGAGCAGTTCTTC.

The chain combines TRBV7-9 with TRBJ2-7; 9 bases line up with TRBD1. Losses at the gene ends were 0 bases for V and 1 base for J; bases not matched to a gene: 4. Germline assignment: CDR1 SEHNR and CDR2 FQNEAQ (reference sequence). This CDR3 has 16 amino acids. In DNA form, the CDR3 reads TGTGCCAGCAGCTTAGCCCCCGGGACAGGGTCCTACGAGCAGTACTTC. It translates to CASSLAPGTGSYEQYF.

This sequence joins TRBV25-1 and TRBJ1-2; tentative D call: TRBD1 (6 bases). Trimming left V 0 bases short and J 0 bases short, with 8 bases between. CDR1 MGHDK and CDR2 SYGVNS come from the germline V gene. The CDR3 covers 15 residues. The CDR3 nucleotides are TGTGCCAGCAGTGAATACAGGGGTACTAACTATGGCTACACCTTC. Its translation: CASSEYRGTNYGYTF.

The chain carries TRBV5-5 and TRBJ2-1; TRBD1 matches 9 bases. The junction had 7 bases not matched to a gene; V was cut back by 1 base and J by 5 bases. The CDR3 consists of 16 residues. From germline, CDR1 is SGHKS and CDR2 YYEKEE (reference sequence). CDR3 loop: CASSLSNRGHDNEQFF. CDR3 nucleotides: TGTGCCAGCAGCTTGAGTAACAGGGGGCACGACAATGAGCAGTTCTTC.

This chain connects TRBV10-3 to TRBJ1-5; D is uncertain. Per germline, CDR1 ENHRY and CDR2 SYGVKD. V dropped 6 bases and J dropped 2 bases, with 8 bases sitting between them. The CDR3 runs to 13 residues. The CDR3 region has the DNA TGTGCCATCAGGGAGGACGGCAATCAGCCCCAGCATTTT. Protein sequence: CAIREDGNQPQHF.

The chain uses TRBV19 and TRBJ1-5; a possible D gene is TRBD1 (5 bases). Germline CDR1 reads LNHDA; CDR2 reads SQIVND (reference sequence). Deletions cut 8 bases from V and 3 bases from J, with 14 bases between. The CDR3 loop spans 14 amino acids. CDR3 nucleotides: TGTGCCAGTCGGGGGATCGGAGACAATCAGCCCCAGCATTTT. It is translated as CASRGIGDNQPQHF.

V usage is TRBV6-1 and J usage is TRBJ2-5; tentative D call: TRBD2 (5 bases). Germline CDR1 reads MNHNS; CDR2 reads SASEGT. The CDR3 covers 14 residues. The V and J ends lost 2 bases and 1 base respectively, with 8 bases between them. CDR3 DNA: TGTGCCAGCAGTGAAAGGACTGTCCAAGAGACCCAGTACTTC. This translates into CASSERTVQETQYF.

The V and J genes are TRBV28 and TRBJ1-1; weak D call: TRBD1 (6 bases). Germline V gene lookup returns CDR1 MDHEN and CDR2 SYDVKM. Trimming stripped 7 bases from V and 1 base from J, with 16 bases between. CDR3 length: 15 residues. In DNA form, the CDR3 reads TGTGCCAGCACCCTGGGTCGGGGGCAGAACACTGAAGCTTTCTTT. It specifies CASTLGRGQNTEAFF.